This TCR beta chain originates from a study of neoadjuvant nivolumab and ipilimumab in lung cancer. Across the study: Nivolumab 3 mg/kg was given days 1, 15 and 29, plus ipilimumab 1 mg/kg day 1 in combination. The study, taken as a whole, reports: A small number of samples were TCR sequenced.

To note about this clone: Its antigen remains unknown.

CDR3 length equals 15 residues. Losses at the gene ends were 5 bases for V and 4 bases for J; bases not matched to a gene: 8. Germline assignment: CDR1 KGHSH and CDR2 LQKENI. Method: immunoSEQ multiplex PCR; TCRdb's copy keeps in-frame clones and lacks some. The sample lists 45,000 to 55,000 clones; around 89% were seen once. This sample comprised blood, obtained before neoadjuvant nivolumab, alone or with ipilimumab. The chain recombines TRBV18 with TRBJ2-7, with 10 bases aligning to TRBD1. The source of this sequence is an adult with non-small cell lung cancer. Some clones in this sample may be carry-over from other donors' samples. The DNA of the CDR3 is TGTGCCAGCTCATATTCGACAGGGGGCGATTACGAGCAGTACTTC. Translated, it gives CASSYSTGGDYEQYF.